This entry describes one T cell receptor (beta chain). No antigen is known for it. The data were taken from a study of blood T cells in healthy people across ages. Regarding the study as a whole: When set beside aged donors, long-lived donors presented more naive CD4+ cells and higher diversity.

This CDR3 is built from 10 residues. Germline CDR1 DFQATT, CDR2 SNEGSKA (reference sequence). J gave up 13 bases and V 5 bases, and 6 bases lay outside the gene matches. Isolation yielded PBMCs, at least 7 million per sample, in every case. A second PCR, run for roughly 7 to 12 cycles, used a sample-barcoded 5' primer plus a J-beta primer mix. There were at least 3 million CDR3-containing paired-end reads obtained from each sample. TCRdb called the 5' RACE reads again in MiXCR, with one record for every CDR3 protein. The top ten hold approximately 3.7% of the sample, which has about 620,000 distinct CDR3 sequences, more than 20% seen once.

This rearrangement joins TRBV20-1 to TRBJ2-3; TRBD2 matches at 7 bases. The source of this sequence is a man in his 70s in good health. The sample was blood. The CDR3: CSARLSGEYF. The DNA of the CDR3 is TGCAGTGCTCGACTAAGCGGGGAGTATTTT.